The clone carrying this T cell receptor (beta chain) was seen only a few times. Antigen: not known. This sample is part of a study of beta chain features in type 1 diabetes. General study points: Type 1 diabetes patients showed fewer insertions and more deletions at VDJ junctions. Naive, central memory and regulatory TCRB repertoires appeared more similar among patients than healthy donors. Among patients with Type 1 diabetes, TCRB CDR3s were moderately but significantly shorter in every one of the four CD4+ subsets. PCR might favor shorter templates, but any such skew would affect patients and controls equally.

Reverse transcription of all isolated RNA meant that expressed TCRB transcripts were sequenced. Profiling relied on immunoSEQ multiplex PCR, and the TCRdb table lists in-frame clones only, not all of them. The data show 680,000 or so clones, about an eighth seen once. V shed 4 bases and J 1 base; nucleotides not matched to a gene: 3. CDR1 and CDR2 (germline): SGHKS, YYEKEE (reference sequence). The CDR3 has 14 residues. The chain recombines TRBV5-5 with TRBJ2-5, with 8 nucleotides matching TRBD2. The receptor comes from a man younger than 35 with type 1 diabetes. Material for sequencing was naive CD4+ T cells from blood. The DNA for the CDR3 is TGTGCCAGCAGCACTAGCGGAACCCAAGAGACCCAGTACTTC. The encoded protein is CASSTSGTQETQYF. The entire variable domain, with the rest obtained from reference TRBV5-5 and TRBJ2-5, is as follows: DAGVTQSPTHLIKTRGQQVTLRCSPISGHKSVSWYQQVLGQGPQFIFQYYEKEERGRGNFPDRFSARQFPNYSSELNVNALLLGDSALYLCASSTSGTQETQYFGPGTRLLVL.